Presented here are 23 T cell receptor beta chains from one specimen sequenced in a study of immune evolution from preneoplasia to lung adenocarcinoma. Some clones are missing from TCRdb's copy, which holds only in-frame ones; the method was immunoSEQ multiplex PCR. The sample contains roughly 13,000 clones, roughly 80% of which appear only once. Sequenced input: FFPE minimally invasive lung adenocarcinoma tissue. All receptors derive from a person aged 70 to 85 with lung adenocarcinoma.

The chain joins TRBV28 to TRBJ1-6; 7 positions match TRBD1. The CDR3 sequence is 14 residues long. V was pared by 3 bases and J by 7 bases, with 3 bases of the junction left unmatched. Germline lookup yields CDR1 MDHEN and CDR2 SYDVKM. The CDR3 nucleotides are TGTGCCAGCAGTTTTACAGGGGAAAATTCACCCCTCCACTTT. It translates to CASSFTGENSPLHF.

In DNA, the CDR3 is TGCGCCAGCAGCCACCGGGACAGCCTTAATGAAAAACTGTTTTTT. This encodes CASSHRDSLNEKLFF. The chain links TRBV5-1 to TRBJ1-4, with 7 bases lining up with TRBD1. CDR1 is SGHRS and CDR2 is YFSETQ in the germline V gene. Trimming took 4 bases from V and 4 from J; bases not matched to a gene: 7. There are 15 residues in the CDR3.

As regards this clone: A junction boundary mismatches the germline segment, possibly from a read error. The V call is TRBV15, the J call TRBJ2-1; D perhaps matches TRBD2 (6 bases). Looked up from germline, CDR1 is LNHNV and CDR2 is YYDKDF (reference sequence). This CDR3 has 16 amino acids. CDR3 sequence: CATSRDLSGFDNEQFF. CDR3 nucleotide sequence: TGTGCCACCAGCCGAGACCTAAGCGGGTTCGACAATGAGCAGTTCTTC. Combining the CDR3 with reference TRBV15 and TRBJ2-1 gives the whole variable domain DAMVIQNPRYQVTQFGKPVTLSCSQTLNHNVMYWYQQKSSQAPKLLFHYYDKDFNNEADTPDNFQSRRPNTSFCFLDIRSPGLGDTAMYLCATSRDLSGFDNEQFFGPGTRLTVL.

Judged by abundance, this clone is medium-sized (0.01 to 0.1%). The chain uses TRBV4-1 and TRBJ1-2, with D possibly being TRBD1 (5 bases). The V end lost 6 bases, the J end lost 7 bases, and 21 bases lay between the germline ends. The germline V gene has CDR1 MGHRA and CDR2 YSYEKL. This CDR3 comprises 15 residues. Written as DNA, the CDR3 is TGCGCCAGCAGACAGACGGAGCGGGACCTGGGTGGCTACACCTTC. It encodes CASRQTERDLGGYTF.

This clone was seen only a few times. The genes are TRBV27 and TRBJ1-3; D is unclear. Germline V gene lookup returns CDR1 MNHEY and CDR2 SMNVEV (reference sequence). V lost 2 bases to trimming and J lost 4 bases, with 6 bases between them. This CDR3 comprises 13 residues. The CDR3 coding sequence is TGTGCCAGCAGTTTAGGCCGGGGAAACACCATATATTTT. Its protein product is CASSLGRGNTIYF.

The chain carries TRBV15 and TRBJ2-2; no definite D call. Germline CDR1 and CDR2: LNHNV and YYDKDF (reference sequence). CDR3 length: 12 residues. Trimming cost V 4 bases and J 6 bases, with 6 bases left between them. CDR3 sequence (DNA): TGTGCCACCAGCACAGACGCCGGGGAGCTGTTTTTT. Amino acid sequence: CATSTDAGELFF.

This rearrangement joins TRBV19 to TRBJ2-3; D uncertain. The CDR3 loop spans 15 amino acids. Between the trimmed V and J ends, which lost 3 bases and 2 bases, there was a span of 12 bases. From germline, CDR1 is LNHDA and CDR2 SQIVND (reference sequence). CDR3 nucleotides: TGTGCCAGTAGTATTCAACACCGATCCACAGATACGCAGTATTTT. Encoded protein: CASSIQHRSTDTQYF. Full variable domain (missing parts from reference TRBV19 and TRBJ2-3): DGGITQSPKYLFRKEGQNVTLSCEQNLNHDAMYWYRQDPGQGLRLIYYSQIVNDFQKGDIAEGYSVSREKKESFPLTVTSAQKNPTAFYLCASSIQHRSTDTQYFGPGTRLTVL.

This chain uses TRBV7-8 with TRBJ1-4, with D tentatively TRBD1 (6 bases). Germline CDR1 SGHVS, CDR2 FQNEAQ. Trimming took off 4 bases at V and 1 base at J, with 13 bases between the two ends. This CDR3 is 16 amino acids long. The CDR3 DNA reads as TGTGCCAGCAGCTCTATAGGACAGCGAACTAATGAAAAACTGTTTTTT. This translates into CASSSIGQRTNEKLFF.

The chain combines TRBV10-3 with TRBJ1-1, with D maybe TRBD1 (5 bases). Germline CDR1 and CDR2: ENHRY and SYGVKD. The CDR3 totals 12 residues. V gave up 10 bases and J gave up 3 bases, with 12 bases separating them. The CDR3 DNA is TGTGCCACTAAGGACACTGACACTGAAGCTTTCTTT. Translated, it gives CATKDTDTEAFF.

This clone appeared a single time. This chain connects TRBV19 to TRBJ2-3, with D tentatively TRBD2 (7 bases). V was pared by 6 bases and J by 5 bases, with 12 bases between. The CDR3 extends over 13 amino acids. CDR1 LNHDA and CDR2 SQIVND come from the germline V gene (reference sequence). The CDR3: CASRRGGVDTQYF. DNA for the CDR3: TGTGCCAGTAGGAGGGGGGGCGTAGATACGCAGTATTTT.

The V and J genes are TRBV2 and TRBJ2-3; the D is unclear. The germline V gene has CDR1 SNHLY and CDR2 FYNNEI. The CDR3 spans 14 residues. With 3 bases removed from V and 2 bases from J, the gap between germline ends came to 9 bases. CDR3 sequence: CASSDRVLTDTQYF. CDR3 in DNA: TGTGCCAGCAGTGATCGGGTCCTCACAGATACGCAGTATTTT.

The chain is built from TRBV4-1 and TRBJ2-7; 9 bases map to TRBD1. V lost 4 bases and J lost 3; bases outside the gene matches: 7. Germline V gene sequence: CDR1 MGHRA, CDR2 YSYEKL. This CDR3 has 15 amino acids. CDR3 region: CASSPSTGGIYEQYF. The DNA of the CDR3 is TGCGCCAGCAGCCCCTCGACAGGGGGTATCTACGAGCAGTACTTC.

The chain carries TRBV28 and TRBJ1-5; weak D call: TRBD1 (6 bases). From germline, CDR1 is MDHEN and CDR2 SYDVKM. CDR3 size: 13 residues. The ends were cut back, 6 bases at V and 7 bases at J, with 13 bases in the middle. CDR3 sequence reads: CASREGGHQPQHF. The CDR3 DNA reads as TGTGCCAGCAGGGAGGGGGGTCACCAGCCCCAGCATTTT.

DNA of the CDR3: TGTGCCAGCAGTTATAACCCGGGGACAACTAACTATGGCTACACCTTC. Amino acids: CASSYNPGTTNYGYTF. This chain links TRBV6-6 with TRBJ1-2; possibly TRBD1 for D (6 bases). This CDR3 spans 16 amino acids. Trimming removed 3 bases from V and 0 bases from J, with 14 bases in between. Per the germline V gene, CDR1 is MNHNY and CDR2 is SVGAGI (reference sequence).

This clone has just one count. The rearrangement uses TRBV7-8 and TRBJ2-3, with D possibly TRBD2 on 5 matching bases. The V gene's germline CDR1 is SGHVS and CDR2 FQNEAQ. V lost 3 bases, J lost 0 bases, and 13 bases lay in between. The CDR3 has 16 amino acids. The CDR3 region has the DNA TGTGCCAGCAGCTTGAGGACTCCACTAAGCACAGATACGCAGTATTTT. Its protein product is CASSLRTPLSTDTQYF.

This chain connects TRBV6-6 to TRBJ1-5, with D maybe TRBD1 (6 bases). The CDR3 sequence is 15 residues long. CDR1 and CDR2 from the germline V gene are MNHNY and SVGAGI (reference sequence). V lost 7 bases to trimming and J lost 3 bases, with 16 bases between them. In DNA, the CDR3 is TGTGCCAGCACCCAGGGGTCACCCTTCAATCAGCCCCAGCATTTT. It yields the protein CASTQGSPFNQPQHF.

The V gene is TRBV2, the J gene TRBJ2-7, with D perhaps TRBD1 (6 bases). The V gene's germline CDR1 is SNHLY and CDR2 FYNNEI. The CDR3 sequence is 14 residues long. V lost 4 bases to trimming and J lost 1 base, with 11 bases between them. DNA for the CDR3: TGTGCCAGCAGTGCACAGGGAAATTCCTACGAGCAGTACTTC. It codes for CASSAQGNSYEQYF.

The chain carries TRBV7-8 and TRBJ2-2; no reliable D call. There are 15 residues in the CDR3. Germline V gene data show CDR1 as SGHVS and CDR2 as FQNEAQ. Trimming stripped 0 bases from V and 4 bases from J, with 9 bases between. CDR3 residues: CASSLADEATGELFF. In DNA, the CDR3 is TGTGCCAGCAGCTTAGCGGATGAGGCCACCGGGGAGCTGTTTTTT.

This clone was picked up a small number of times. The rearrangement uses TRBV7-2 and TRBJ2-7; 8 positions agree with TRBD1. The CDR3 length is 16 residues. CDR1 and CDR2 (germline): SGHTA, FQGNSA. Trimming took 2 bases from V and 4 from J; bases not matched to a gene: 10. The CDR3 is CASSLRRSQGGYEQYF. The CDR3 DNA sequence: TGTGCCAGCAGCTTAAGGAGGTCACAGGGGGGATACGAGCAGTACTTC.

V usage is TRBV6-1 and J usage is TRBJ2-3; 9 bases are a match to TRBD2. The CDR3 spans 15 residues. CDR1 and CDR2 from the germline V gene are MNHNS and SASEGT. Trimming at V came to 4 bases and at J to 1 base, leaving 3 bases not matched to a gene. CDR3 nucleotides: TGTGCCAGCAGTGGGTCTAGCGGGGGCACAGATACGCAGTATTTT. It specifies CASSGSSGGTDTQYF.

The V and J genes are TRBV5-4 and TRBJ2-1; D is uncertain. The germline gives CDR1 SGHNT, CDR2 YYREEE (reference sequence). The CDR3 loop spans 15 amino acids. The V and J ends lost 4 bases and 5 bases respectively, with 16 bases between them. CDR3 loop: CASSQVWADNNEQFF. The CDR3 region has the DNA TGTGCCAGCAGCCAAGTTTGGGCCGACAACAATGAGCAGTTCTTC.

V gene TRBV7-9 combines with J gene TRBJ2-7, with TRBD1 matching over 8 bases. The CDR3 loop spans 12 amino acids. Germline loops: CDR1 SEHNR, CDR2 FQNEAQ (reference sequence). V dropped 5 bases and J dropped 6; count of bases not matched to a gene: 3. The DNA of the CDR3 is TGTGCCAGCAGCCGGACAGGGTTCGAGCAGTACTTC. The encoded protein is CASSRTGFEQYF.

This clone appeared once. J is TRBJ2-1 and V is TRBV5-4; perhaps TRBD2 as D (5 bases). V was trimmed by 6 bases and J by 0 bases, leaving 10 bases between them. The CDR3 is 14 residues long. Per germline, CDR1 SGHNT and CDR2 YYREEE (reference sequence). DNA for the CDR3: TGTGCCAGCACGCGGACTGGCTCCTACAATGAGCAGTTCTTC. Protein: CASTRTGSYNEQFF.